Shown below are 30 T cell receptor beta chains from a single sample sequenced in a study of blood T cell repertoires in COVID-19. Here immunoSEQ multiplex PCR was the method, and the copy in TCRdb shows in-frame clones only, minus some. This sample has approximately 130,000 clones, with about 85% found just once. The sample was peripheral blood. The origin of the receptors is a human donor in a cohort sampled during active COVID-19.

Turning to this clone: At one end the junction does not follow the germline gene, possibly because of a read error. V and J are TRBV7-7 and TRBJ2-5; 8 bases line up with TRBD1. The germline V gene encodes CDR1 SSHAT and CDR2 FNYEAQ (reference sequence). This CDR3 region has 15 residues. DNA of the CDR3: TGTGCTAGCAGCCAGGGGGCGGGGCGGCAAGAGACCCAGTACTTC. Its protein product is CASSQGAGRQETQYF.

V is TRBV14 and J is TRBJ1-2; TRBD1 might be the D (5 bases). V lost 2 bases to trimming and J lost 2 bases, with 9 bases between them. Germline assignment: CDR1 SGHDN and CDR2 FVKESK. This CDR3 is 14 amino acids long. Here the CDR3 DNA reads TGTGCCAGCAGCCAAATCGACAGAAACTATGGCTACACCTTC. This translates into CASSQIDRNYGYTF.

This chain uses TRBV7-8 with TRBJ2-4; a weak D match, TRBD1 (5 bases). The CDR3 consists of 15 residues. The ends were cut back, 3 bases at V and 1 base at J, with 10 bases in the middle. Per the germline V gene, CDR1 is SGHVS and CDR2 is FQNEAQ. The CDR3 loop is CASSFQGSAKNIQYF. CDR3 DNA: TGTGCCAGCAGCTTCCAGGGCTCGGCCAAAAACATTCAGTACTTC.

The V call is TRBV9, the J call TRBJ2-3; TRBD2 agrees at 7 bases. The CDR3 sequence is 16 residues long. V lost 3 bases and J lost 2; bases outside the gene matches: 9. Germline V lookup: CDR1 SGDLS, CDR2 YYNGEE. CDR3 amino acids: CASSATREGYTDTQYF. The CDR3 DNA sequence: TGTGCCAGCAGCGCCACTAGGGAGGGATACACAGATACGCAGTATTTT.

The chain joins TRBV6-1 to TRBJ1-3; TRBD1 agrees at 11 bases. J was trimmed by 0 bases and V by 2 bases; bases with no gene match: 12. The CDR3 is 20 residues long. The V gene's germline CDR1 is MNHNS and CDR2 SASEGT. The DNA for the CDR3 is TGTGCCAGCAGTGAATTTTCCGGACAGGGGGCTCCAAGCTCTGGAAACACCATATATTTT. Encoded protein: CASSEFSGQGAPSSGNTIYF.

The chain combines TRBV7-2 with TRBJ1-1; TRBD1 is a possible D gene (5 bases). The CDR3 extends over 13 amino acids. CDR1 SGHTA and CDR2 FQGNSA come from the germline V gene. The ends were cut back, 5 bases at V and 4 bases at J, with 11 bases in the middle. The CDR3 loop is CASSQNGGTEAFF. CDR3 coding DNA: TGTGCCAGCAGCCAGAACGGGGGCACTGAAGCTTTCTTT. The full variable domain, rest sourced from reference TRBV7-2 and TRBJ1-1, is GAGVSQSPSNKVTEKGKDVELRCDPISGHTALYWYRQSLGQGLEFLIYFQGNSAPDKSGLPSDRFSAERTGGSVSTLTIQRTQQEDSAVYLCASSQNGGTEAFFGQGTRLTVV.

This chain connects TRBV7-9 to TRBJ2-3; 7 bases align to TRBD1. J gave up 6 bases and V 4 bases, and 16 bases lay outside the gene matches. The CDR3 has 17 amino acids. Germline values: CDR1 SEHNR, CDR2 FQNEAQ (reference sequence). The CDR3 coding sequence is TGTGCCAGCAGCTCCACCTCGGGACAGACAATGACGGATACGCAGTATTTT. It encodes CASSSTSGQTMTDTQYF.

The chain combines TRBV6-2 or TRBV6-3 with TRBJ1-2, with D maybe TRBD1 (5 bases). V gave up 4 bases and J gave up 6 bases, with 21 bases separating them. The germline V gene has CDR1 MNHEY and CDR2 SVGEGT. The CDR3 totals 16 residues. The CDR3 reads CASSSAMGGALHGYTF. As DNA, the CDR3 is TGTGCCAGCAGTTCGGCCATGGGAGGGGCCCTTCATGGCTACACCTTC.

V is TRBV28 and J is TRBJ1-6, with 7 bases lining up with TRBD1. J was trimmed by 0 bases and V by 6 bases; bases with no gene match: 11. The CDR3 loop spans 18 amino acids. From germline, CDR1 is MDHEN and CDR2 SYDVKM. CDR3 sequence (DNA): TGTGCCAGCAGATACGGACTTCAGGGGGGCTCCTATAATTCACCCCTCCACTTT. The encoded protein is CASRYGLQGGSYNSPLHF.

The genes are TRBV19 and TRBJ2-7; D uncertain. The CDR3 sequence is 13 residues long. CDR1 LNHDA and CDR2 SQIVND come from the germline V gene (reference sequence). Trimming removed 3 bases from V and 3 bases from J, with 9 bases in between. The CDR3 nucleotides read TGTGCCAGTAGTATCAGCGTGGACTACGAGCAGTACTTC. Translation gives CASSISVDYEQYF.

The chain carries TRBV13 and TRBJ2-1; 11 bases match TRBD2. V was pared by 7 bases and J by 8 bases, with 16 bases of the junction left unmatched. The length of the CDR3 is 17 residues. Per the germline V gene, CDR1 is PRHDT and CDR2 is FYEKMQ (reference sequence). CDR3 loop: CASTPPGLAALGDEQFF. CDR3 in DNA: TGTGCCAGCACCCCCCCGGGACTAGCGGCGCTAGGGGATGAGCAGTTCTTC.

This clone was seen many times. The chain is built from TRBV5-4 and TRBJ1-4, with 9 bases aligning to TRBD1. This CDR3 has 16 residues. J gave up 7 bases and V 1 base, and 8 bases lay outside the gene matches. Germline assignment: CDR1 SGHNT and CDR2 YYREEE (reference sequence). The CDR3 region is CASSLPPTGGVEKLFF. The DNA for the CDR3 is TGTGCCAGCAGCTTGCCGCCTACAGGGGGCGTTGAAAAACTGTTTTTT.

This rearrangement joins TRBV11-2 to TRBJ1-5; no clear D gene. CDR3 length: 14 amino acids. Germline CDR1 and CDR2: SGHAT and FQNNGV. Trimming removed 2 bases at V and 10 bases at J, with 15 bases between. CDR3 DNA sequence: TGTGCCAGCAGCTTAACCGGGAGCTCGGGTCCCCAGCATTTT. Translating it yields CASSLTGSSGPQHF.

The table lists this clone with many counts. Other DNA sequences in the same sample also yield this CDR3. V usage is TRBV7-9 and J usage is TRBJ1-5; D is possibly TRBD1 (6 bases). Trimming cost V 5 bases and J 2 bases, with 13 bases left between them. The germline V gene encodes CDR1 SEHNR and CDR2 FQNEAQ (reference sequence). The CDR3 length is 15 residues. CDR3 sequence: CASSGGGGGNQPQHF. The CDR3 nucleotides are TGTGCCAGCAGCGGGGGAGGGGGAGGCAATCAGCCCCAGCATTTT. Variable domain in full (rest from reference TRBV7-9 and TRBJ1-5): DTGVSQNPRHKITKRGQNVTFRCDPISEHNRLYWYRQTLGQGPEFLTYFQNEAQLEKSRLLSDRFSAERPKGSFSTLEIQRTEQGDSAMYLCASSGGGGGNQPQHFGDGTRLSIL.

V and J are TRBV3-1 (or the pseudogene TRBV3-2) and TRBJ2-2; D is perhaps TRBD1 (5 bases). Trimming pared 1 base from V and 6 bases from J, leaving 6 bases between. CDR1 is LGHDT, CDR2 YNNKEL, per germline (reference sequence). The CDR3 is made up of 13 amino acids. The CDR3 DNA sequence: TGTGCCAGCAGCCAAGTGGGGCCCGGGGAGCTGTTTTTT. This encodes CASSQVGPGELFF.

This chain uses TRBV30 with TRBJ2-2; D not certain. The V and J ends lost 4 bases and 4 bases respectively, with 13 bases between them. This CDR3 is built from 14 residues. Germline values: CDR1 GTSNPN, CDR2 SVGIG (reference sequence). CDR3: CAWNLQRGTGELFF. The CDR3 DNA follows: TGTGCCTGGAATTTGCAGCGCGGCACCGGGGAGCTGTTTTTT.

V is TRBV11-2 and J is TRBJ1-1; possibly TRBD1 for D (6 bases). Trimming removed 0 bases from V and 1 base from J, with 9 bases in between. This CDR3 has 15 residues. CDR1 and CDR2 from the germline V gene are SGHAT and FQNNGV. The CDR3 sequence: CASSLEGQSNTEAFF. CDR3 nucleotide sequence: TGTGCCAGCAGCTTAGAAGGACAGTCGAACACTGAAGCTTTCTTT.

V is TRBV30 and J is TRBJ2-1; D call uncertain. The CDR3 runs to 11 residues. Germline V gene lookup returns CDR1 GTSNPN and CDR2 SVGIG (reference sequence). Trimming shortened V by 0 bases and J by 9 bases, and 6 bases separated the two germline ends. CDR3: CAWSVGIEQFF. The CDR3 DNA reads as TGTGCCTGGAGTGTGGGCATTGAGCAGTTCTTC.

The chain is built from TRBV5-1 and TRBJ2-1, with 14 nucleotides matching TRBD2. The CDR3 spans 17 residues. Germline loops: CDR1 SGHRS, CDR2 YFSETQ. V trimming: 4 bases; J trimming: 4 bases; junction bases outside the gene matches: 7. The CDR3 spells CASSVGLAGGLYNEQFF. The CDR3 DNA sequence: TGCGCCAGCAGCGTAGGACTAGCGGGGGGTTTATACAATGAGCAGTTCTTC.

The chain carries TRBV19 and TRBJ2-1, with D possibly being TRBD1 (7 bases). The V gene's germline CDR1 is LNHDA and CDR2 SQIVND (reference sequence). V dropped 3 bases and J dropped 8 bases, with 14 bases sitting between them. The CDR3 is 14 amino acids. The CDR3 is CASSIVGGGDEQFF. The CDR3 nucleotides read TGTGCCAGTAGTATCGTAGGAGGGGGCGATGAGCAGTTCTTC.

This chain connects TRBV7-2 to TRBJ1-1, with 8 bases aligning to TRBD1. Germline V gives CDR1 SGHTA, CDR2 FQGNSA. V dropped 4 bases and J dropped 2; count of bases not matched to a gene: 9. The length of the CDR3 is 16 residues. CDR3 coding DNA: TGTGCCAGCAGCTCACCTGTGGACAGGGTCAACACTGAAGCTTTCTTT. Translation: CASSSPVDRVNTEAFF.

The chain recombines TRBV21-1 with TRBJ2-4; the D segment call TRBD1 is taken from the table without a DNA check. TRBV21-1 is given as a pseudogene. This CDR3 has 20 amino acids. CDR3 region: CASSSRTGGSGNEAKNIQYF. DNA for the CDR3: TGTGCCAGCAGCTCCCGGACAGGGGGCTCAGGGAATGAAGCCAAAAACATTCAGTACTTC.

The chain links TRBV25-1 to TRBJ2-6; no reliable D call. This CDR3 is 18 amino acids long. The germline V and J ends were trimmed by 2 bases and 4 bases, with 18 bases remaining between them. The germline gives CDR1 MGHDK, CDR2 SYGVNS. CDR3 DNA: TGTGCCAGCAGTGAAGGTCTTGCGCCAGCGAACGGGGCCAACGTCCTGACTTTC. Translation gives CASSEGLAPANGANVLTF.

The chain has TRBV11-2 and TRBJ2-2, with 7 nucleotides matching TRBD1. The length of the CDR3 is 16 residues. Germline V gives CDR1 SGHAT, CDR2 FQNNGV. V lost 1 base, J lost 3 bases, and 5 bases stayed unmatched. The CDR3 coding sequence is TGTGCCAGCAGCTTAGTCGCAGGGGGAGACACCGGGGAGCTGTTTTTT. It is translated as CASSLVAGGDTGELFF. The entire variable domain, with the rest obtained from reference TRBV11-2 and TRBJ2-2, is as follows: EAGVAQSPRYKIIEKRQSVAFWCNPISGHATLYWYQQILGQGPKLLIQFQNNGVVDDSQLPKDRFSAERLKGVDSTLKIQPAKLEDSAVYLCASSLVAGGDTGELFFGEGSRLTVL.

The rearrangement links TRBV30 to TRBJ2-3; TRBD2 matches 14 bases. Germline-derived CDR1 and CDR2 are GTSNPN and SVGIG (reference sequence). The CDR3 spans 19 residues. V dropped 4 bases and J dropped 3; count of bases not matched to a gene: 15. The CDR3 loop is CAWITFRGLAGAGTDTQYF. The CDR3 bases are TGTGCCTGGATCACTTTCCGGGGACTAGCGGGAGCAGGTACAGATACGCAGTATTTT.

The V call is TRBV5-6, the J call TRBJ1-5, with a possible D match to TRBD1 (5 bases). The germline CDR1 and CDR2 sequences are SGHDT and YYEEEE. This CDR3 spans 13 amino acids. Between the trimmed V and J ends, which lost 4 bases and 9 bases, there was a span of 14 bases. CDR3 amino acids: CASSPLGGPPQHF. CDR3 in DNA: TGTGCCAGCAGCCCCCTGGGGGGACCGCCCCAGCATTTT.

This chain uses TRBV11-2 with TRBJ1-1; 10 bases align to TRBD1. After removal of 5 bases from V and 4 bases from J, the junction contained 4 bases not matched to a gene. Germline V CDR1 and CDR2: SGHAT, FQNNGV. This CDR3 contains 14 residues. This CDR3 is CASSAGQGITEAFF. CDR3 nucleotides: TGTGCCAGCAGCGCGGGACAGGGGATCACTGAAGCTTTCTTT.

The rearrangement links TRBV7-2 to TRBJ2-1; 8 nucleotides agree with TRBD1. The J segment lost 5 bases and the V segment lost 6 bases, leaving 3 bases of the junction unmatched. This CDR3 comprises 13 residues. CDR1 and CDR2 (germline): SGHTA, FQGNSA. The CDR3 is CASSGQGHNEQFF. CDR3 nucleotides: TGTGCCAGCAGTGGACAGGGCCACAATGAGCAGTTCTTC. Using reference TRBV7-2 and TRBJ2-1 for the parts outside the CDR3, the full variable domain is GAGVSQSPSNKVTEKGKDVELRCDPISGHTALYWYRQSLGQGLEFLIYFQGNSAPDKSGLPSDRFSAERTGGSVSTLTIQRTQQEDSAVYLCASSGQGHNEQFFGPGTRLTVL.

The chain links TRBV5-4 to TRBJ2-1, with D perhaps matching TRBD2 (6 bases). CDR1 and CDR2 from the germline V gene are SGHNT and YYREEE (reference sequence). This CDR3 spans 14 amino acids. Deletions cut 0 bases from V and 6 bases from J, with 10 bases between. The CDR3 reads CASSLDPGGNEQFF. The CDR3 nucleotides are TGTGCCAGCAGCTTGGACCCCGGGGGCAATGAGCAGTTCTTC.

The chain is built from TRBV30 and TRBJ2-3; 7 bases match TRBD2. V shed 0 bases, J shed 8 bases, and the junction held 14 bases outside the gene matches. This CDR3 comprises 16 residues. The V gene's germline CDR1 is GTSNPN and CDR2 SVGIG (reference sequence). As DNA, the CDR3 is TGTGCCTGGAGTGTAAGTTCTAGCGGATGGAGTGTTACGCAGTATTTT. Encoded protein: CAWSVSSSGWSVTQYF.